This T cell receptor beta chain was recorded in a study of CD8+ T cells in alopecia areata. V lost 4 bases, J lost 5 bases, and 11 bases stayed unmatched. CDR3 size: 16 residues. CDR1 and CDR2 (germline): LGHNA, YNFKEQ. Treatment noted: oral pan-JAK inhibitor, 5-10 mg twice daily. Extracted RNA was reverse transcribed into cDNA, the sequencing template. Generated by immunoSEQ multiplex PCR, the TCRdb table keeps only in-frame clones and is missing some. This table holds 100,000 to 120,000 clones, 45% to 65% found once. This receptor was identified in a human donor with alopecia areata. The input for sequencing was CD4+ T cells sorted from blood, taken at week 24, from a patient treated with tofacitinib. V and J are TRBV4-2 and TRBJ2-5; 9 bases line up with TRBD1. The CDR3 DNA is TGTGCCAGCAGCCTACATGCGGGACAGGGAGTCGAGACCCAGTACTTC. Translation: CASSLHAGQGVETQYF.